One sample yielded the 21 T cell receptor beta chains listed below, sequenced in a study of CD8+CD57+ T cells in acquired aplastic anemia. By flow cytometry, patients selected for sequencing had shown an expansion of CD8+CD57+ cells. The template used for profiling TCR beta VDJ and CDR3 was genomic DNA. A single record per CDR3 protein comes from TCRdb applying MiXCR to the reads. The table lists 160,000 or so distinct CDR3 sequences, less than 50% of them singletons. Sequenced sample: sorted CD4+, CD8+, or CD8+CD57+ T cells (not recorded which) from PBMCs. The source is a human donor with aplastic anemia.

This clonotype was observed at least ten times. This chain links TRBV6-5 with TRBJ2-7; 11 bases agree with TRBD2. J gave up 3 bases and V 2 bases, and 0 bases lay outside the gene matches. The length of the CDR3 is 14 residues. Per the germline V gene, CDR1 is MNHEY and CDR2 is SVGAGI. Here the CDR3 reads CASSYGTSGYEQYF. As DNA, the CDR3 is TGTGCCAGCAGTTACGGGACTAGCGGCTACGAGCAGTACTTC.

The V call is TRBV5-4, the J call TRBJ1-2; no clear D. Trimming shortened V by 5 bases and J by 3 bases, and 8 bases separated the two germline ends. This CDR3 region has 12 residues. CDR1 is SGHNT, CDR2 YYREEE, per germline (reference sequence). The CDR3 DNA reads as TGTGCCAGCAGACCCTGGGACTATGGCTACACCTTC. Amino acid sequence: CASRPWDYGYTF.

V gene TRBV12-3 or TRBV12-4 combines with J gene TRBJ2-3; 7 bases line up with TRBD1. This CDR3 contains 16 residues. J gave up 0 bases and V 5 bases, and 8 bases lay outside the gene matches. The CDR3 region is CASSTLRTGSTDTQYF. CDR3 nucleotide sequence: TGTGCCAGCAGTACCCTCAGGACAGGAAGCACAGATACGCAGTATTTT.

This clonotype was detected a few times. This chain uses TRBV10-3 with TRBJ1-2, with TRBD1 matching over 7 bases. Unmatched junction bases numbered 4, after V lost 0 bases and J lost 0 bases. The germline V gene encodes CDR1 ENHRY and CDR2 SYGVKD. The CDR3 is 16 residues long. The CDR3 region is CAISESAGGTNYGYTF. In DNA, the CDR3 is TGTGCCATCAGTGAGTCGGCAGGGGGAACTAACTATGGCTACACCTTC.

The CDR3 loop is CATSDSIRGSAGELFF. In nucleotides, the CDR3 is TGTGCCACCAGTGATTCGATCAGGGGAAGTGCCGGGGAGCTGTTTTTT. The chain uses TRBV24-1 and TRBJ2-2, with a weak D call TRBD1 (6 bases). This CDR3 contains 16 residues. The germline gives CDR1 KGHDR, CDR2 SFDVKD. Trimming removed 2 bases at V and 6 bases at J, with 15 bases between.

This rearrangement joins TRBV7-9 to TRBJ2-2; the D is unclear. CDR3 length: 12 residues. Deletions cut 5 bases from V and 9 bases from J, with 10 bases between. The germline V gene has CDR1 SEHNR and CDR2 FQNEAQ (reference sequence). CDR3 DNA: TGTGCCAGCAGCGGGGATGACTGGGAGCTGTTTTTT. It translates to CASSGDDWELFF.

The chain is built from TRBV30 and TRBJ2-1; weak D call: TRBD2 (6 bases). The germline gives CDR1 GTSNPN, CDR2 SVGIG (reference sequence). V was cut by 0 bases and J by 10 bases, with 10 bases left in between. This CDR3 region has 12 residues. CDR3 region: CAWSVGGGEQFF. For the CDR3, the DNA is TGTGCCTGGAGTGTTGGGGGAGGCGAGCAGTTCTTC.

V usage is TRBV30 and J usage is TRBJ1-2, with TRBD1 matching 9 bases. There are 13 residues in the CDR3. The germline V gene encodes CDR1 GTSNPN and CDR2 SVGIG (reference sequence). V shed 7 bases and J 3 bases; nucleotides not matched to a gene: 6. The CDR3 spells CASVQGAHYGYTF. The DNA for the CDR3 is TGTGCCTCAGTACAGGGGGCCCACTATGGCTACACCTTC.

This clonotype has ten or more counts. The DNA for the CDR3 is TGCGCCAGCAGCCCGAGAGGGGTCTATGGCTACACCTTC. Translated: CASSPRGVYGYTF. The chain uses TRBV4-1 and TRBJ1-2; possibly TRBD1 for D (5 bases). The V end lost 4 bases, the J end lost 4 bases, and 10 bases lay between the germline ends. CDR3 length: 13 amino acids. Germline CDR1 reads MGHRA; CDR2 reads YSYEKL.

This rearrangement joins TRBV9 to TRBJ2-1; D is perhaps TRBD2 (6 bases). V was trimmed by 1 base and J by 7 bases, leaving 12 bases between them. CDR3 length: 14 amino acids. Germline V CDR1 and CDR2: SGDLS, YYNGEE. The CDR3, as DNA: TGTGCCAGCAGCGTAAACCCCCGGGGGAATGAGCAGTTCTTC. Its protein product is CASSVNPRGNEQFF.

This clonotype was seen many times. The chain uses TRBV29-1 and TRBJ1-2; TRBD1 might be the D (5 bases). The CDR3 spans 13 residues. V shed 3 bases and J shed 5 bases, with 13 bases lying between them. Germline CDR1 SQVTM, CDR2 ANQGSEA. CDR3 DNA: TGCAGCGTTGAGATGGGGGACCCTTATGGCTACACCTTC. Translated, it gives CSVEMGDPYGYTF. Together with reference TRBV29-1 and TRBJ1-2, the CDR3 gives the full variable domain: SAVISQKPSRDICQRGTSLTIQCQVDSQVTMMFWYRQQPGQSLTLIATANQGSEATYESGFVIDKFPISRPNLTFSTLTVSNMSPEDSSIYLCSVEMGDPYGYTFGSGTRLTVV.

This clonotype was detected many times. The CDR3 nucleotides are TGTGCCAGCAGTTTGGGACAGTACAATGAGCAGTTCTTC. It translates to CASSLGQYNEQFF. The chain uses TRBV12-3 or TRBV12-4 and TRBJ2-1, with TRBD1 identical over 7 bases. V lost 3 bases, J lost 4 bases, and 0 bases stayed unmatched. There are 13 residues in the CDR3.

The chain's CDR3 is CAISEGGGRRMNTEAFF. In DNA form, the CDR3 reads TGTGCCATCAGTGAGGGCGGGGGGAGAAGAATGAACACTGAAGCTTTCTTT. The rearrangement joins TRBV10-3 to TRBJ1-1, with D possibly being TRBD1 (5 bases). The CDR3 consists of 17 residues. V shed 2 bases and J shed 0 bases, with 16 bases lying between them. The germline gives CDR1 ENHRY, CDR2 SYGVKD.

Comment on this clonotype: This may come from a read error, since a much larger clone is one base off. For the CDR3, the DNA is TGTGCCAGCAGAGCACTAGCGGGAGGGCGACCGGATGAGCAGCTCTTC. Protein sequence: CASRALAGGRPDEQLF. V gene TRBV12-3 or TRBV12-4 combines with J gene TRBJ2-1, with TRBD2 matching 13 bases. This CDR3 spans 16 amino acids.

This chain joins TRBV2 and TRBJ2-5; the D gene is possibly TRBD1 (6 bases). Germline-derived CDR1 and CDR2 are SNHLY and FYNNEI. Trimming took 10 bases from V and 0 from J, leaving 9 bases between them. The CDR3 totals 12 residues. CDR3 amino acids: CATAGDQETQYF. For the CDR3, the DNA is TGTGCCACCGCAGGGGACCAAGAGACCCAGTACTTC.

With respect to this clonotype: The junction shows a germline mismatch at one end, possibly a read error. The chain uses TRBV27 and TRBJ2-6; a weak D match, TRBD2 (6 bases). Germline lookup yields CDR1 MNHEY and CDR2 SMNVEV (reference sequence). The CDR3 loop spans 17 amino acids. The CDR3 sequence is CASSVYQGLGGADVLTF. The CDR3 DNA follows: TGTGCCAGCAGTGTATATCAGGGACTCGGAGGGGCCGACGTCCTGACTTTC.

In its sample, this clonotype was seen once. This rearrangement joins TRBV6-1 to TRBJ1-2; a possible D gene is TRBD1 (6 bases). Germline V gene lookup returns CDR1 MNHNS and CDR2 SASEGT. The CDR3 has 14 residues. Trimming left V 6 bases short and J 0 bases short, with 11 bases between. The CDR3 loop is CASRAGTSNYGYTF. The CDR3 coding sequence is TGTGCCAGCAGGGCTGGGACATCTAACTATGGCTACACCTTC.

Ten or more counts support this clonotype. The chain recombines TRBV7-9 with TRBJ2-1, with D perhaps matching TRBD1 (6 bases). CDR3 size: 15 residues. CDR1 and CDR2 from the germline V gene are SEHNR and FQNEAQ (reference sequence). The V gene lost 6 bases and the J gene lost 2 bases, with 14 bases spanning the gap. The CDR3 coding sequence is TGTGCCAGCAGACCAACAGGGCTTGCCTACAATGAGCAGTTCTTC. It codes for CASRPTGLAYNEQFF.

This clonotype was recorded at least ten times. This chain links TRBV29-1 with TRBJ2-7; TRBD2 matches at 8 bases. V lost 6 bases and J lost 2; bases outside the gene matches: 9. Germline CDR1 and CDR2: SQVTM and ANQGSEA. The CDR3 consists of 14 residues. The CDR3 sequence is CSVSGRGETYEQYF. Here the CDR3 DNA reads TGCAGCGTATCCGGGAGGGGGGAGACCTACGAGCAGTACTTC.

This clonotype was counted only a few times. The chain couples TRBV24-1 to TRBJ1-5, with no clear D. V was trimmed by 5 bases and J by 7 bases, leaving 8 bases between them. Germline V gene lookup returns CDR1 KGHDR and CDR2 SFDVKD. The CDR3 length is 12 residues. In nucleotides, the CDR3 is TGTGCCACCAGTGTAGGGAGCCAGCCCCAGCATTTT. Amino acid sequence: CATSVGSQPQHF.

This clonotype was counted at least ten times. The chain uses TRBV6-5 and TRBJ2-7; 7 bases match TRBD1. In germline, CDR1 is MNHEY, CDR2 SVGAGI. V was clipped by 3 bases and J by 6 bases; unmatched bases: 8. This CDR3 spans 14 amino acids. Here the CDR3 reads CASSYPGTASEQYF. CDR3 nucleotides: TGTGCCAGCAGTTATCCCGGGACAGCTTCCGAGCAGTACTTC.